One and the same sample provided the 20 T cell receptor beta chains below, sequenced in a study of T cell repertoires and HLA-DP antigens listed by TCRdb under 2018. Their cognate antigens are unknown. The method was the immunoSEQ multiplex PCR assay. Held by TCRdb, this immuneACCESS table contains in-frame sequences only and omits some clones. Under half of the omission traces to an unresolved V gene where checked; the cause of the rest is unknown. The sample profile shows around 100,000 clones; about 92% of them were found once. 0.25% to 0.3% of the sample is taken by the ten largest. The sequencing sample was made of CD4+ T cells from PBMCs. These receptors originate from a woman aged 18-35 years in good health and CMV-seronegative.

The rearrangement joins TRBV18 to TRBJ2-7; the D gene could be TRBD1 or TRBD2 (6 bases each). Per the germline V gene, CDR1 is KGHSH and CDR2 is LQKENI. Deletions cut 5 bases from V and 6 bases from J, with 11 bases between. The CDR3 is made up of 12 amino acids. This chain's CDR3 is CASSVQGGEQYF. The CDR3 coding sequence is TGTGCCAGCTCAGTACAGGGAGGCGAGCAGTACTTC.

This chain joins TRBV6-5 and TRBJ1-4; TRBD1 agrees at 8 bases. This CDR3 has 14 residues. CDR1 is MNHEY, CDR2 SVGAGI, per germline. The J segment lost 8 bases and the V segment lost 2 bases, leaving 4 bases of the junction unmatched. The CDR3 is CASSYGGQGEKLFF. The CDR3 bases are TGTGCCAGCAGTTACGGCGGACAGGGCGAAAAACTGTTTTTT.

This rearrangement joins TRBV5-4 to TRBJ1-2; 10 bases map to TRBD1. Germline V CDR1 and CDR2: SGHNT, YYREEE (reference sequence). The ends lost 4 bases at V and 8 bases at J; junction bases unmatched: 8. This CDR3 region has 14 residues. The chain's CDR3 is CASSQDRGREGYTF. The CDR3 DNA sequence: TGTGCCAGCAGCCAGGACAGGGGGAGGGAAGGCTACACCTTC.

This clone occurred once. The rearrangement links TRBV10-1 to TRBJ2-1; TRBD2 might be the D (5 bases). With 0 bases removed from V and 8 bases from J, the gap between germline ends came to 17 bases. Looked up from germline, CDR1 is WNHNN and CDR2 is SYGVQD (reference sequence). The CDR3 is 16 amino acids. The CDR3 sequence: CASSESKLARLYEQFF. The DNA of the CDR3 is TGCGCCAGCAGTGAGTCGAAGTTAGCGCGTTTATATGAGCAGTTCTTC.

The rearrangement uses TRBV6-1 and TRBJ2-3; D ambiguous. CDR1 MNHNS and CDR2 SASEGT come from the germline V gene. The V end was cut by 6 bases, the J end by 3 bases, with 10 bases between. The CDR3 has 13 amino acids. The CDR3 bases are TGTGCCAGCAGGGCCGTTGGGACAGATACGCAGTATTTT. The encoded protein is CASRAVGTDTQYF.

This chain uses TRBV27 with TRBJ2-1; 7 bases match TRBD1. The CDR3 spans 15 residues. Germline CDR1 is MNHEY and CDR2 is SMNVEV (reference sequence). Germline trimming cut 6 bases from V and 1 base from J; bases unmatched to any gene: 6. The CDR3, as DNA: TGTGCCAGCAGCTTGAGGGGGCAATCCTACAATGAGCAGTTCTTC. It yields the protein CASSLRGQSYNEQFF.

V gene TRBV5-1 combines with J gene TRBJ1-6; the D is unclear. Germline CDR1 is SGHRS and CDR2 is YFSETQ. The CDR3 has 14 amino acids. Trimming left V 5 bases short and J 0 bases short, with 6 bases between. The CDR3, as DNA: TGCGCCAGCAGTCCGAGCTCCTATAATTCACCCCTCCACTTT. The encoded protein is CASSPSSYNSPLHF.

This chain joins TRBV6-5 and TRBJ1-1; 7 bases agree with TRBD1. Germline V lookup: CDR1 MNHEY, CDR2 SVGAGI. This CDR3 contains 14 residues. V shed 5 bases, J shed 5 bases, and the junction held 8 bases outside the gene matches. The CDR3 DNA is TGTGCCAGCAGTAACAACAGGGGAGGGACTGAAGCTTTCTTT. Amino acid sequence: CASSNNRGGTEAFF.

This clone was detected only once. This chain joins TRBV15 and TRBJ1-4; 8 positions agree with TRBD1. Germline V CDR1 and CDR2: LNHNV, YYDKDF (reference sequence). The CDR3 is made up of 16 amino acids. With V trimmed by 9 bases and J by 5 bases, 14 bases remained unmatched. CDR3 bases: TGTGCCACTACCCCCCGGACAGGGCCGCTGAATGAAAAACTGTTTTTT. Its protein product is CATTPRTGPLNEKLFF.

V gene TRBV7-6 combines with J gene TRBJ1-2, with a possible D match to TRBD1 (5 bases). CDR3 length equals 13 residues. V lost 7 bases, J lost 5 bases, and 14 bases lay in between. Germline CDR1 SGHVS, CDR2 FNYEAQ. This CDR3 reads CASTPEEGYGYTF. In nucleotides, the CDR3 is TGTGCCAGCACCCCCGAAGAGGGGTATGGCTACACCTTC.

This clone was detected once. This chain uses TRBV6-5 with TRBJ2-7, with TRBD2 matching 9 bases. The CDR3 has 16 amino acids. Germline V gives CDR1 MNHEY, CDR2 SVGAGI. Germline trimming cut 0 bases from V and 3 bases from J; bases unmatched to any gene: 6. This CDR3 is CASSYSRREGRYEQYF. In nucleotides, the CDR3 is TGTGCCAGCAGTTACTCCCGGCGGGAGGGCCGCTACGAGCAGTACTTC.

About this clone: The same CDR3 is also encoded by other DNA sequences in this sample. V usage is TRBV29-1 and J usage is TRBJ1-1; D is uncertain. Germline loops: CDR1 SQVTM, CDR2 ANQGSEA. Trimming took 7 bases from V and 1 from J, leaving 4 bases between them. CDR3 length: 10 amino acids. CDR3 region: CSGGNTEAFF. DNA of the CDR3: TGCAGCGGGGGGAACACTGAAGCTTTCTTT.

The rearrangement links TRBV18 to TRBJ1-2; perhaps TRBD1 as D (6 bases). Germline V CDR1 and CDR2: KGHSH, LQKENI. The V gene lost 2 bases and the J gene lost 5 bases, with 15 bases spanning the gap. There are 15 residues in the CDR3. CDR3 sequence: CASSPSRQEGYGYTF. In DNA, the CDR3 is TGTGCCAGCTCACCATCGAGACAGGAAGGATATGGCTACACCTTC.

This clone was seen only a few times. The CDR3 loop is CASRSDRNIQYF. DNA of the CDR3: TGTGCCAGCAGGAGTGACAGAAACATTCAGTACTTC. The chain links TRBV6-1 to TRBJ2-4, with a tentative D call TRBD1 (5 bases). Trimming left V 6 bases short and J 6 bases short, with 9 bases between. Per germline, CDR1 MNHNS and CDR2 SASEGT. The CDR3 consists of 12 residues.

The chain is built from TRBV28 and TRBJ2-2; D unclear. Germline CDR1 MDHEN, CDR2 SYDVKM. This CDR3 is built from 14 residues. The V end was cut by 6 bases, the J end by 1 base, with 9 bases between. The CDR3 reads CASREIWNTGELFF. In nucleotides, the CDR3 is TGTGCCAGCAGGGAGATTTGGAACACCGGGGAGCTGTTTTTT.

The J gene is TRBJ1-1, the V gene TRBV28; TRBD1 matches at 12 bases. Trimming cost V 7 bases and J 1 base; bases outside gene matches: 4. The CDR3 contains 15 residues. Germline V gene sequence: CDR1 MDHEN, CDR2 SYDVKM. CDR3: CASIGTGGANTEAFF. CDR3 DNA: TGTGCCAGCATCGGGACAGGGGGCGCGAACACTGAAGCTTTCTTT.

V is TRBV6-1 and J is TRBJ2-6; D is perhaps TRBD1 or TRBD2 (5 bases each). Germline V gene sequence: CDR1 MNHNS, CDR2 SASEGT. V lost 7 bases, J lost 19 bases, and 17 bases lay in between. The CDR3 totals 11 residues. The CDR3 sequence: CASTLVGDRTF. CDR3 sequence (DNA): TGTGCCAGCACCCTCGTAGGGGACCGTACTTTC.

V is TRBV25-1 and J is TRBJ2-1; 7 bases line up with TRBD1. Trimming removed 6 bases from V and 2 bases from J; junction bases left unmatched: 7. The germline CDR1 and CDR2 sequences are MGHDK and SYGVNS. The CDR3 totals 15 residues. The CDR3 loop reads CASSLTGMPYNEQFF. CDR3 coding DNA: TGTGCCAGCAGCCTGACAGGGATGCCCTACAATGAGCAGTTCTTC.

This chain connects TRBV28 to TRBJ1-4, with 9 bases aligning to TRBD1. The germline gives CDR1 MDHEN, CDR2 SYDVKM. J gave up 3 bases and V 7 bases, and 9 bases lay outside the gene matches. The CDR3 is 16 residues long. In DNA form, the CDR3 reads TGTGCCAGCACCCAAAACAGGGGGCGGGCTAATGAAAAACTGTTTTTT. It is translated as CASTQNRGRANEKLFF.

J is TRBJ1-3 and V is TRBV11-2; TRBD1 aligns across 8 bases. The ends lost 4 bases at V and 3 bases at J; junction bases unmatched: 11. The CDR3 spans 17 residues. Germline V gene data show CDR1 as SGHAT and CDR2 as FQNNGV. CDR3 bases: TGTGCCAGCAGCTCGAAAAACCGGGACAGGTTTGGAAACACCATATATTTT. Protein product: CASSSKNRDRFGNTIYF.